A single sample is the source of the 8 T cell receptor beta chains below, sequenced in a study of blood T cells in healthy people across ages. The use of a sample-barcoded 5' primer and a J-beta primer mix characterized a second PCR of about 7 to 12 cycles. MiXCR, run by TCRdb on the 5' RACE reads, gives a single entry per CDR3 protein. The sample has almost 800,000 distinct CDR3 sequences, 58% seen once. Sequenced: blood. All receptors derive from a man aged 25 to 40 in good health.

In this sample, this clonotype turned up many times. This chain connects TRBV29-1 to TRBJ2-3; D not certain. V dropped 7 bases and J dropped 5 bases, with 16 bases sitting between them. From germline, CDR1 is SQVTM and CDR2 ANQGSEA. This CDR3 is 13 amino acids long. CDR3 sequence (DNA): TGCAGCGGGGATGTCGGTGGGGTAGATACGCAGTATTTT. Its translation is CSGDVGGVDTQYF.

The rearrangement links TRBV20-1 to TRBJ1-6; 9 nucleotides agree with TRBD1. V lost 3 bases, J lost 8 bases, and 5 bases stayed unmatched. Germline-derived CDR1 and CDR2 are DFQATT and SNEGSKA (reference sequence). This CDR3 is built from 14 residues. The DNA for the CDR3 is TGCAGTGCTAGTAAACAGGGGGCAGATTCACCCCTCCACTTT. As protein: CSASKQGADSPLHF.

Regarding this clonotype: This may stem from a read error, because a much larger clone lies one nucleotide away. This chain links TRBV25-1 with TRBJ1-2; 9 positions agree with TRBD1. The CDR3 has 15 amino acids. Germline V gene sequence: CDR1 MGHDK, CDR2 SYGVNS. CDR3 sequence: CAGSLSGTGRYGYTF. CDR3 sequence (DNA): TGTGCCGGCAGTCTTTCCGGGACAGGGCGGTATGGCTACACCTTC.

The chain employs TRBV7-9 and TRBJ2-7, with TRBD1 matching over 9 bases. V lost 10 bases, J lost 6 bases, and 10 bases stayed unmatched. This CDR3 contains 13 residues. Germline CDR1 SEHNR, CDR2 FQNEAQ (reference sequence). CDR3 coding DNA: TGTGCCACTCTGGGGACAGGGAGTGCCGAGCAGTACTTC. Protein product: CATLGTGSAEQYF.

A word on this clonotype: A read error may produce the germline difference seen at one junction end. The chain's CDR3 is CASGQDWTSGTEQYF. The CDR3 coding sequence is TGCGCCAGCGGCCAAGATTGGACTAGCGGGACCGAGCAGTACTTC. The chain uses TRBV4-3 and TRBJ2-4; 12 bases line up with TRBD2. The J call is uncertain, as TRBJ2-7 better fits the DNA end. The CDR3 contains 15 residues. The germline V gene has CDR1 LGHNA and CDR2 YSLEER.

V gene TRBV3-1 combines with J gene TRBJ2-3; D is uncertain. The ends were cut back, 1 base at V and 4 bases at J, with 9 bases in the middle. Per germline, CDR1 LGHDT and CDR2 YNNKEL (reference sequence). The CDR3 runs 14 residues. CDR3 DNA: TGTGCCAGCAGCCAAGGGGCAAGGGCAGATACGCAGTATTTT. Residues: CASSQGARADTQYF.

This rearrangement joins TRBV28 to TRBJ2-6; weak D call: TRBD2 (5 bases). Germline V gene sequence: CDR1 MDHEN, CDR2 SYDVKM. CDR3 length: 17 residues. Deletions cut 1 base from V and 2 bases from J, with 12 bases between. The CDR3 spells CASSLFSGTPGANVLTF. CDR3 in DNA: TGTGCCAGCAGTTTATTCTCGGGAACTCCTGGGGCCAACGTCCTGACTTTC.

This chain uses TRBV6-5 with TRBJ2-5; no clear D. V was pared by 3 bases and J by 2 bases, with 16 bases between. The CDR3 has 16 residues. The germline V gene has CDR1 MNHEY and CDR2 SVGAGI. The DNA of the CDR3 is TGTGCCAGCAGTTATCGAGCGACCCACAAACAAGAGACCCAGTACTTC. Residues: CASSYRATHKQETQYF.